The 32 T cell receptor beta chains below all came from one sample that was sequenced in a study of tumor-infiltrating lymphocytes in primary liver carcinoma. Reverse transcription of about 500 ng total RNA with a constant-region primer produced TCR beta cDNA. Three nested multiplex PCR rounds, a slightly modified ARM-PCR, produced the libraries for TCR beta. Investigators reported that the first two PCR rounds, at around 9 cycles each, used TRBV1-TRBV30 forward primers with a C-beta reverse primer. TCRdb re-analysed the multiplex PCR reads in MiXCR, keeping a single row per CDR3 protein. Seen here are tens of thousands of distinct CDR3 sequences, around 84% observed once, and the top ten hold 35% to 50%. RNA and DNA were co-extracted from around 20-30 mg of unsorted bulk tissue. The specimen sequenced was liver tumor tissue from sampling region 3. The subset is: tumor region T3, left-lateral pole. These receptors all come from a man aged 40-50 years with primary liver carcinoma and hepatitis B virus infection.

Concerning this clonotype itself: A much larger clone is a single base away; this may be a read error. The gene calls are TRBV10-3 and TRBJ2-1; D call uncertain. Germline V CDR1 and CDR2: ENHRY, SYGVKD. There are 14 residues in the CDR3. Trimming cost V 5 bases and J 8 bases, with 16 bases left between them. The CDR3 region is CAISPTATLDEQFF. CDR3 bases: TGTGCCATCAGTCCCACGGCGACCCTGGATGAGCAGTTCTTC.

This clonotype appeared a few times. CDR3 amino acids: CSAGLADYNEQFF. The CDR3 nucleotides are TGCAGTGCCGGACTAGCGGATTACAATGAGCAGTTCTTC. This chain links TRBV20-1 with TRBJ2-1; 10 positions match TRBD2. The length of the CDR3 is 13 residues. V shed 6 bases, J shed 4 bases, and the junction held 3 bases outside the gene matches. Per the germline V gene, CDR1 is DFQATT and CDR2 is SNEGSKA (reference sequence).

This clonotype is termed medium-sized. CDR3 region: CASSQDWAGRYNEQFF. The CDR3, as DNA: TGCGCCAGCAGCCAAGATTGGGCGGGGAGATACAATGAGCAGTTCTTC. This sequence joins TRBV4-3 and TRBJ2-1; TRBD2 is a possible D gene (6 bases). The CDR3 length is 16 residues. Trimming removed 0 bases at V and 4 bases at J, with 13 bases between. Per the germline V gene, CDR1 is LGHNA and CDR2 is YSLEER.

This clonotype counts as medium-sized. DNA of the CDR3: TGTGCCAGCAGCCTGGGACTAGCGGGCCCCAAAAACATTCAGTACTTC. This translates into CASSLGLAGPKNIQYF. The chain has TRBV5-8 and TRBJ2-4, with 12 positions matching TRBD2. This CDR3 has 16 amino acids. From germline, CDR1 is SGHTS and CDR2 YDEGEE. J lost 2 bases, V lost 4 bases, and 4 bases had no gene match.

This clonotype appeared a single time. This CDR3 fails to terminate in the conserved phenylalanine or tryptophan, so it likely reflects a read error. The V and J genes are TRBV11-2 and TRBJ2-5; D ambiguous. The CDR3 is 16 residues long. Germline lookup yields CDR1 SGHAT and CDR2 FQNNGV. CDR3 nucleotide sequence: TGTGCCAGAAGCCAAACTCCTGGCGTGGGGAAAGAGGCCCAGTACTCC. It translates to CARSQTPGVGKEAQYS.

Remarks on this clonotype: The junction departs from the called germline gene at one end, perhaps through a read error. The chain employs TRBV29-1 and TRBJ2-6, with a tentative D call TRBD1 (5 bases). This CDR3 has 14 residues. Germline assignment: CDR1 SQVTM and CDR2 ANQGSEA. DNA for the CDR3: TGCAGCGTTGAGGACACGTTGTCCGCCAACGTCCTGGCTTTC. It yields the protein CSVEDTLSANVLAF.

As for this clonotype: A single base separates this from a much larger clone, so it may be a read error. The chain is built from TRBV24-1 and TRBJ2-1; unclear D gene. With 1 base removed from V and 6 bases from J, the gap between germline ends came to 6 bases. The CDR3 length is 13 residues. CDR1 is KGHDR, CDR2 SFDVKD, per germline. DNA of the CDR3: TGTGCCACCAGTGATTTCTCGCTCAATGAGCAGTTCTTC. Translation gives CATSDFSLNEQFF.

As for this clonotype: Here the CDR3 omits its conserved ending phenylalanine or tryptophan, so a read error is the likely source. The chain combines TRBV11-2 with TRBJ2-1; 9 positions agree with TRBD2. The CDR3 contains 16 residues. V shed 3 bases, J shed 7 bases, and the junction held 10 bases outside the gene matches. Germline CDR1 reads SGHAT; CDR2 reads FQNNGV. CDR3 protein: CASSLELLAGMNEQFL. CDR3 bases: TGTGCCAGCAGCTTGGAGCTCCTAGCGGGAATGAATGAGCAGTTCCTT.

This clonotype was seen only a few times. This may be a read error, as it is one base from a much larger clone. The chain employs TRBV6-1 and TRBJ2-1; D not resolved. The CDR3 totals 14 residues. In germline, CDR1 is MNHNS, CDR2 SASEGT. Trimming took 10 bases from V and 3 from J, leaving 16 bases between them. In nucleotides, the CDR3 is TGTGCCAACACTGGATCCCTCGACTACAATGAGCAGTTCTTC. Its protein is CANTGSLDYNEQFF.

The chain uses TRBV11-2 and TRBJ1-4; no definite D call. The CDR3 extends over 11 amino acids. The germline CDR1 and CDR2 sequences are SGHAT and FQNNGV. The CDR3, as DNA: TGTGTCGGCAGCATAGTGAGCGAGCTGTTTTTT. Translating it yields CVGSIVSELFF.

In this sample, this clonotype turned up many times. The chain has TRBV5-1 and TRBJ2-2; no clear D. Looked up from germline, CDR1 is SGHRS and CDR2 is YFSETQ. The CDR3 is 17 residues long. The V end was cut by 4 bases, the J end by 3 bases, with 19 bases between. The CDR3 nucleotides are TGCGCCAGCAGCGGCTCGCCCTCTGGCCCCTACACCGGGGAGCTGTTTTTT. The encoded protein is CASSGSPSGPYTGELFF.

A note on this clonotype: One junction end does not reproduce the germline sequence, and a read error may be involved. The genes are TRBV10-3 and TRBJ1-5; D unclear. In germline, CDR1 is ENHRY, CDR2 SYGVKD. The CDR3 is made up of 14 amino acids. This CDR3 reads CAISVSWQDQLQHF. The CDR3 DNA sequence: TGTGCCATCAGTGTGTCTTGGCAGGATCAGCTCCAGCATTTT.

At least ten counts were recorded for this clonotype. This chain joins TRBV4-2 and TRBJ2-1; TRBD1 might be the D (6 bases). The V end lost 0 bases, the J end lost 3 bases, and 9 bases lay between the germline ends. This CDR3 region has 15 residues. Per germline, CDR1 LGHNA and CDR2 YNFKEQ. For the CDR3, the DNA is TGTGCCAGCAGCCAAGAGGACAGTAGCTACAATGAGCAGTTCTTC. It encodes CASSQEDSSYNEQFF.

A remark on this clonotype: One end of the junction fails to match germline, which may point to a read error. The CDR3 DNA follows: TGCGCCAGCAGTCAAACTCCTGGCGAGGGGAAAGAGACCCGGTACTTC. The encoded protein is CASSQTPGEGKETRYF. The chain is built from TRBV11-2 and TRBJ2-5; D may be TRBD1 or TRBD2 (5 bases each). The germline V gene has CDR1 SGHAT and CDR2 FQNNGV. The CDR3 has 16 amino acids.

The V and J genes are TRBV11-2 and TRBJ2-2; TRBD2 might be the D (6 bases). The length of the CDR3 is 15 residues. V gave up 2 bases and J gave up 6 bases, with 13 bases separating them. The germline gives CDR1 SGHAT, CDR2 FQNNGV. In nucleotides, the CDR3 is TGTGCCAGCAGCTTATTCGGGGGTTCGGCCGGGGAGCTGTTTTTT. Its translation is CASSLFGGSAGELFF.

This clonotype is labeled as medium-sized. V is TRBV6-1 and J is TRBJ1-5; a weak D match, TRBD1 (5 bases). V lost 9 bases and J 0 bases, leaving 27 bases between the germline ends. The CDR3 is 19 residues long. The germline V gene has CDR1 MNHNS and CDR2 SASEGT. The CDR3 region has the DNA TGTGCCAGTAGGATCGGGGGACCACCCAGCATTCATAGCAATCAGCCCCAGCATTTT. Amino acid sequence: CASRIGGPPSIHSNQPQHF.

Concerning this clonotype itself: A read error is likely, as this CDR3 ends without the conserved phenylalanine or tryptophan. The V gene is TRBV4-3, the J gene TRBJ2-1; 7 bases line up with TRBD2. This CDR3 spans 16 amino acids. V lost 0 bases, J lost 4 bases, and 6 bases stayed unmatched. Germline lookup yields CDR1 LGHNA and CDR2 YSLEER. In nucleotides, the CDR3 is TGCGCCAGCAGCCAAGACGGACTAGTGGCATACAATGAGCAGTTCCTC. Translated, it gives CASSQDGLVAYNEQFL.

This clonotype was observed once. The germline gene is not matched at one end of the junction; a read error may be the cause. The J gene is TRBJ2-3, the V gene TRBV25-1; D uncertain. This CDR3 has 14 amino acids. Germline assignment: CDR1 MGHDK and CDR2 SYGVNS. The CDR3 spells CASNDVFRTDAQYF. As DNA, the CDR3 is TGTGCCAGCAATGATGTCTTTCGCACAGATGCGCAGTATTTT. The full variable domain, completed using reference TRBV25-1 and TRBJ2-3, is EADIYQTPRYLVIGTGKKITLECSQTMGHDKMYWYQQDPGMELHLIHYSYGVNSTEKGDLSSESTVSRIRTEHFPLTLESARPSHTSQYLCASNDVFRTDAQYFGPGTRLTVL.

Points on this clonotype: Germline and junction disagree at one end, which may indicate a read error. The chain joins TRBV4-1 to TRBJ2-3; perhaps TRBD2 as D (5 bases). CDR3 size: 13 residues. Germline V CDR1 and CDR2: MGHRA, YSYEKL. Here the CDR3 DNA reads TGTGCCAGCGGACCAGTTCGTGGAGATAGGCAGTATTTT. Protein product: CASGPVRGDRQYF.

With regard to this clonotype: The junction shows a germline mismatch at one end, possibly a read error. The V and J genes are TRBV12-3 or TRBV12-4 and TRBJ2-4; D is ambiguous. The CDR3 has 12 amino acids. The CDR3 bases are TGTGCCAACAGTTTTTCCCAAAACATCCAGTACTTC. It codes for CANSFSQNIQYF.

As to this clonotype: Since no conserved phenylalanine or tryptophan closes the CDR3, a read error is the likely cause. The chain has TRBV4-2 and TRBJ2-2; D uncertain. Per germline, CDR1 LGHNA and CDR2 YNFKEQ. The CDR3 contains 18 residues. In DNA, the CDR3 is TGTGCCAGCATCCAGCAGCGATTTAGTCAGGTGAACTCCGGGGAGCTGTTTTAT. Protein product: CASIQQRFSQVNSGELFY.

A note on this clonotype: A read error may account for a junction end that differs from germline. The genes are TRBV25-1 and TRBJ1-6; D remains unclear. The CDR3 is 15 amino acids. Per germline, CDR1 MGHDK and CDR2 SYGVNS. In DNA, the CDR3 is TGTGCCAACAGTGATCGAGGCATCTATAATTCACCCATCCACTTT. It encodes CANSDRGIYNSPIHF.

The rearrangement uses TRBV5-1 and TRBJ2-1, with D hard to call. V was cut by 6 bases and J by 6 bases, with 13 bases left in between. Germline-derived CDR1 and CDR2 are SGHRS and YFSETQ. This CDR3 is built from 13 residues. The CDR3 protein is CASTMMTFNEQFF. The CDR3 DNA follows: TGCGCCAGCACCATGATGACTTTCAATGAGCAGTTCTTC.

V and J are TRBV12-3 or TRBV12-4 and TRBJ2-7; D is possibly TRBD1 or TRBD2 (5 bases each). V was clipped by 6 bases and J by 2 bases, with 17 bases between them. The CDR3 totals 15 residues. The CDR3 DNA follows: TGTGCCAGCAGCCCAGGGACGGACTCGACCTACGAGCAGTACTTC. Amino acid sequence: CASSPGTDSTYEQYF.

This clonotype was counted between two and nine times. The junction differs from germline at one of its ends, possibly a read error. The chain carries TRBV6-5 and TRBJ2-1; unclear D gene. In germline, CDR1 is MNHEY, CDR2 SVGAGI. The CDR3 totals 15 residues. CDR3 bases: TGTGCCAGCAGTTACGGAAGCAAGTTTAACAATGAGCAGCTCTTC. It codes for CASSYGSKFNNEQLF.

Turning to this clonotype: The junction departs from the called germline gene at one end, perhaps through a read error. The chain carries TRBV11-2 and TRBJ2-5; 8 bases fit TRBD2. The germline V gene has CDR1 SGHAT and CDR2 FQNNGV. The CDR3 length is 16 residues. The CDR3 region is CASCQSPGGGKEIQYF. The CDR3 nucleotides are TGTGCTAGCTGCCAATCTCCTGGCGGGGGGAAAGAGATCCAGTACTTC.

About this clonotype itself: One junction end disagrees with the germline gene, perhaps due to a read error. The chain has TRBV5-4 and TRBJ2-7, with TRBD2 matching over 7 bases. The CDR3 spans 15 residues. Germline V gene sequence: CDR1 SGHNT, CDR2 YYREEE (reference sequence). This CDR3 is CACSLGRGSLYEHYF. The CDR3 DNA sequence: TGTGCCTGCAGCTTGGGTCGCGGGAGCCTCTACGAGCACTACTTC.

The rearrangement joins TRBV6-6 to TRBJ2-3; 7 positions agree with TRBD2. The V gene end was trimmed by 6 bases and the J gene end by 15 bases; junction bases not matched to a gene: 27. From germline, CDR1 is MNHNY and CDR2 SVGAGI (reference sequence). The CDR3 loop spans 17 amino acids. This CDR3 is CASRPPTNGRRTDTNYF. The DNA of the CDR3 is TGTGCCAGCAGACCCCCGACTAACGGGAGGAGAACAGATACGAATTATTTT.

To note about this clonotype: Its ends do not fully match the called genes, so a read error is possible. The chain uses TRBV29-1 and TRBJ2-5, with D maybe TRBD1 (6 bases). The CDR3 length is 13 residues. Germline CDR1 is SQVTM and CDR2 is ANQGSEA. CDR3 nucleotides: TGCAGCGTACTAACCCAGGGGATGGAGACCCGGTACTTC. Amino acid sequence: CSVLTQGMETRYF.

For this clonotype: The DNA is left out, because the CDR3 cannot be placed on it with certainty; the CDR3 is given as TCRdb lists it. The chain is built from TRBV4-3 and TRBJ2-6; TRBD1 is the table's D call, not checked against the DNA. Ends included, the CDR3 has 17 residues. Germline V CDR1 and CDR2: LGHNA, YSLEER. CDR3 sequence: CASSEVAGGAEANVLAF.

This clonotype turned up a few times. Because it lacks the conserved phenylalanine or tryptophan at the end, this CDR3 is likely a read error. The chain has TRBV29-1 and TRBJ1-1; 8 nucleotides agree with TRBD1. The CDR3 consists of 12 residues. CDR1 is SQVTM and CDR2 is ANQGSEA in the germline V gene. DNA for the CDR3: TGTAGCGTAGGACAGGGGAACACTGAAGCTTTCCTT. It translates to CSVGQGNTEAFL.

The CDR3 DNA follows: TGTGCCAGTAGTGGAAAACAGGGACTAACGGGAGGGCCACACGAGCAGTACTTC. It is translated as CASSGKQGLTGGPHEQYF. The chain couples TRBV4-2 to TRBJ2-7; 8 positions agree with TRBD2. Germline lookup yields CDR1 LGHNA and CDR2 YNFKEQ. Trimming took 9 bases from V and 5 from J; bases not matched to a gene: 24. The CDR3 is made up of 18 amino acids.